These T cell receptor beta chains were read from a single sample in a study of metastatic and nonmetastatic thyroid tumors. Via MiXCR, TCRdb re-called the PCR reads. The sample shows about 40,000 clones, less than 20% of them seen only once. Sequenced material: tumor tissue. Receptor source: a female donor with papillary thyroid cancer or a benign thyroid nodule (not recorded which). Some clones in this sample may be carry-over from other donors' samples. Each CDR3 is given with its conserved first and last residue. The D gene is left open where the match is weak. Clone size is given for some rows only: seen once, a few or many times, or a class if the clone is expanded.

TRBJ2-2,many,TRBD2,TRBV2,TGTGCCAGCAGTGCCACTAGCGGGAAGAACACCGGGGAGCTGTTTTTT,CASSATSGKNTGELFF
TRBJ1-3,many,NA,TRBV6-5,TGTGCCAGCAGTTATGGGAGAGGGTCGGGAAACACCATATATTTT,CASSYGRGSGNTIYF
TRBJ1-1,many,NA,TRBV9,TGTGCCAGCAGCGTTGGTTGGCAGGGTGAAGCTTTCTTT,CASSVGWQGEAFF
TRBJ2-5,many,NA,TRBV10-2,TGCGCCAGCAGTGAGGACTCTACCCAGTACTTC,CASSEDSTQYF
TRBJ2-3,NA,TRBD1,TRBV20-1,TGCAGTGCTAGAGTCCCGGGACAGGGTGCCGTCGTAGGCACAGATACGCAGTATTTT,CSARVPGQGAVVGTDTQYF
TRBJ2-7,NA,NA,TRBV25-1,TGTGCCAGCAGCTCTCATATGCCCCCTTTGGGAGACAGTTTTCCTTACGAGCAGTACTTC,CASSSHMPPLGDSFPYEQYF
TRBJ1-2,many,NA,TRBV5-4,TGTGCCAGCGGTGACAGGCCTCCGCGGGGCTACACCTTC,CASGDRPPRGYTF
TRBJ2-7,NA,NA,TRBV14,TGTGCCAGCAGCCAAGAGAGGTTTTACGAGCAGTACTTC,CASSQERFYEQYF
TRBJ2-1,few,NA,TRBV5-6,TGTGCCAGCAGCTTGATGGCGGGGTACACCTACAATGAGCAGTTCTTC,CASSLMAGYTYNEQFF
TRBJ1-2,few,NA,TRBV6-1,TGTGCCAGCGGACTCTACAGGGCGTTCTATGGCTACACCTTC,CASGLYRAFYGYTF
TRBJ2-3,many,TRBD2,TRBV30,TGTGCCTGGAGTCCCGGGACTAGCTCAGATACGCAGTATTTT,CAWSPGTSSDTQYF
TRBJ1-5,many,NA,TRBV9,TGTGCCAGCAGCGTAGACGGCAGACCTTATAGCAATCAGCCCCAGCATTTT,CASSVDGRPYSNQPQHF
TRBJ2-2,many,TRBD1,TRBV11-2,TGTGCCAGCAGAAATTCCGGACAGGGGAGGATCGGGGAGCTGTTTTTT,CASRNSGQGRIGELFF
TRBJ2-7,many,NA,TRBV5-1,TGCGCCAGCAGCCGGGGCCCGGGGGGCAGGGGGTACGAGCAGTACTTC,CASSRGPGGRGYEQYF
TRBJ1-2,NA,TRBD1,TRBV9,TGTGCCAGCAGCGTAGACGGGACAGGGGATCTCGCTGGCTACACCTTC,CASSVDGTGDLAGYTF
TRBJ2-7,few,NA,TRBV28,TGTGCCAGCAGCTATTGCAGCAGTTTCATAAGTGGCGAGCAGTACTTC,CASSYCSSFISGEQYF
TRBJ1-6,many,NA,TRBV28,TGTGCCAGCACCCCCCCCCGGGGGCCCCTCCACTTT,CASTPPRGPLHF
TRBJ2-7,many,TRBD2,TRBV29-1,TGCAGCGCCCGTGGGACTAGCGGGAGTGGCGAGCAGTACTTC,CSARGTSGSGEQYF
TRBJ1-3,many,NA,TRBV12-3/TRBV12-4,TGTGCCAGCAGTCGAGCGGGAAACACCATATATTTT,CASSRAGNTIYF
TRBJ2-7,many,NA,TRBV20-1,TGCAGTGCTAGAAGTGTTATAGGACGGAACTCCTACGAGCAGTACTTC,CSARSVIGRNSYEQYF
TRBJ2-7,medium-sized,NA,TRBV6-1,TGTGCCAGCAGTCCGCGGGACAGAAAAGAAAACTACGAGCAGTACTTC,CASSPRDRKENYEQYF
TRBJ2-2,many,NA,TRBV6-4,TGTGCCAGCAGTCTACAGGGAGGCGGGGAGCTGTTTTTT,CASSLQGGGELFF
TRBJ1-1,once,NA,TRBV20-1,TGCAGTGCTAGAGGGGCTTCGAACACTGAAGCTTTCTTT,CSARGASNTEAFF
TRBJ1-2,NA,NA,TRBV11-2,TGTGCCAGCAGCTTAGAGCCTTCTGGGGGTAGCTATGGCTACACCTTC,CASSLEPSGGSYGYTF
TRBJ1-1,NA,NA,TRBV20-1,TGCAGTGCTATAGACCCTAGGGGGTGTGCTTTCTTT,CSAIDPRGCAFF
TRBJ1-6,few,TRBD1,TRBV6-1,TGTGCCAGCAGTCGGGGGACAGAATCTATTTCACCCCTCCACTTT,CASSRGTESISPLHF
TRBJ1-6,NA,NA,TRBV11-1,TGTGCCAGCAGCTTAGGATTCACCGGCAGCTCCTATAATTCACCCCTCCACTTT,CASSLGFTGSSYNSPLHF
TRBJ2-1,many,NA,TRBV3-1,TGTGCCAGCAGCCAAGCGTACGCGACTCATAACTACAATGAGCAGTTCTTC,CASSQAYATHNYNEQFF
TRBJ2-3,NA,TRBD2,TRBV28,TGTGCCAGCAGTTTCGCGGCGGGAGGTTTTACAGATACGCAGTATTTT,CASSFAAGGFTDTQYF
TRBJ2-1,NA,NA,TRBV9,TGTGCCAGCAGCGTAGGTTTTCAGTGGATTCCAGGAGTAATTTACAATGAGCAGTTCTTC,CASSVGFQWIPGVIYNEQFF
TRBJ1-5,NA,NA,TRBV28,TGTGCCAGCAGTGGGGTGGGGGGCACTAATCAGCCCCAGCATTTT,CASSGVGGTNQPQHF
TRBJ2-2,NA,TRBD2,TRBV20-1,TGCAGTGCTATCAAACTAGCGGGACCCGCGAACACCGGGGAGCTGTTTTTT,CSAIKLAGPANTGELFF
TRBJ1-1,many,TRBD1,TRBV12-3/TRBV12-4,TGTGCCAGCAGAAGGACAGGGTTCACTGAAGCTTTCTTT,CASRRTGFTEAFF
TRBJ1-2,medium-sized,NA,TRBV19,TGTGCCAGCCGCCCCGGGACTGACACTCTCACCTTC,CASRPGTDTLTF
TRBJ2-2,many,NA,TRBV19,TGTGCCAGTAGTATGAGGGGGGCCGGGGAGCTGTTTTTT,CASSMRGAGELFF